This T cell receptor (beta chain) derives from a study of cytomegalovirus exposure and HLA in healthy donors. Study results and caveats: Some V segments (TRBV6-2 and TRBV6-3 among them) were excluded as indistinguishable. A missense variant in DCLRE1C was later tied to TCR beta V- and J-gene trimming. Among immune exposure information, only CMV serostatus was available.

This clone was seen more than once but under ten times. Its target is unknown. The CDR3 extends over 16 amino acids. Germline V CDR1 and CDR2: MNHNY, SVGAGI (reference sequence). V shed 2 bases and J 4 bases; nucleotides not matched to a gene: 11. The PCR was carried out with 60 Vbeta primers and 13 Jbeta primers. Method: immunoSEQ multiplex PCR; TCRdb's copy keeps in-frame clones and lacks some. The sample has 88,000 or so clones, approximately 62% seen once. The sample was PBMCs. The chain combines TRBV6-6 with TRBJ2-7, with 7 nucleotides matching TRBD2. The receptor comes from a male donor in good health and CMV-seropositive. This chain's CDR3 is CASSYGTIGPGYEQYF. DNA of the CDR3: TGTGCCAGCAGTTACGGGACTATCGGGCCAGGATACGAGCAGTACTTC.